This record concerns one TCR beta chain sequence. Antigen specificity is unknown. The sample is drawn from a study of T-cell memory formation after mild COVID-19. Study outcomes and limitations: Contracting CD4+ clones were located mainly in CM and EM, and CD8+ clones in EMRA.

5'RACE primed from the constant segment yielded TCR alpha and TCR beta cDNA libraries bearing sample barcodes and UMIs. From the 5' RACE reads, TCRdb called clonotypes with MiXCR, one entry per CDR3 protein. The sample comprises 470,000 or so distinct CDR3 sequences, about a sixth of which are singletons, and under 25% rests with the top ten. The CDR3 extends over 14 amino acids. The V segment lost 5 bases and the J segment 7 bases; nucleotides outside the gene matches: 9. The TCR was taken from a young man who had mild COVID-19 (a few samples of this study predate the infection). Cell type and time point are not known. This chain joins TRBV12-3 or TRBV12-4 and TRBJ1-1; 8 nucleotides match TRBD1. The sequenced sample was PBMCs or a T cell subset sorted from them (not recorded which). The CDR3 reads CASSPGDRRIEAFF. The CDR3 DNA sequence: TGTGCCAGCAGTCCCGGGGACAGGCGAATTGAAGCTTTCTTT.